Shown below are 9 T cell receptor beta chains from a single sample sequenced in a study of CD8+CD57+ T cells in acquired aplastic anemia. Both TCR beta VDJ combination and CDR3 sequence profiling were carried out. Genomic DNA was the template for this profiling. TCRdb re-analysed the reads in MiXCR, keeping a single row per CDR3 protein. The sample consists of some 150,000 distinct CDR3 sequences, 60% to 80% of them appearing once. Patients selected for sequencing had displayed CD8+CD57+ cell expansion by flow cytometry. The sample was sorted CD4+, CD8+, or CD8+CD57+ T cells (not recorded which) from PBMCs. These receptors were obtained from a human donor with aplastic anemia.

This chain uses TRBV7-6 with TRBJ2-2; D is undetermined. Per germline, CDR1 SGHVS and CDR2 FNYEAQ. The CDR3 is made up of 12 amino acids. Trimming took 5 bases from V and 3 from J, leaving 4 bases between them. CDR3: CASSAYTGELFF. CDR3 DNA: TGTGCCAGCAGCGCGTACACCGGGGAGCTGTTTTTT. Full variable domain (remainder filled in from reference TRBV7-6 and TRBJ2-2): GAGVSQSPRYKVTKRGQDVALRCDPISGHVSLYWYRQALGQGPEFLTYFNYEAQQDKSGLPNDRFSAERPEGSISTLTIQRTEQRDSAMYRCASSAYTGELFFGEGSRLTVL.

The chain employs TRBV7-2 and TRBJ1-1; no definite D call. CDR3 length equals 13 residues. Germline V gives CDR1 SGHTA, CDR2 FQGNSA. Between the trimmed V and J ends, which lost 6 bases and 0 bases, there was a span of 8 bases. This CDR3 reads CASRIAVNTEAFF. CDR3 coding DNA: TGTGCCAGCAGGATAGCAGTGAACACTGAAGCTTTCTTT.

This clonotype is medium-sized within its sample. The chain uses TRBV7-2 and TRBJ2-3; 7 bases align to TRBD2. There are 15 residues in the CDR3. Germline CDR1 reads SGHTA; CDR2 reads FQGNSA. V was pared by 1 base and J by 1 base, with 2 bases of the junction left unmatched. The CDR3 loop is CASSLVLAGTDTQYF. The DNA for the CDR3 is TGTGCCAGCAGCTTAGTGCTAGCGGGCACAGATACGCAGTATTTT.

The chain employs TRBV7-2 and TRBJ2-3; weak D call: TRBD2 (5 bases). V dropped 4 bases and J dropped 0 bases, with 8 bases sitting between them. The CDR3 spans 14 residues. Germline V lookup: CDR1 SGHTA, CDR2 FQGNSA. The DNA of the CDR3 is TGTGCCAGCAGCTGGAGGCCTAGCACAGATACGCAGTATTTT. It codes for CASSWRPSTDTQYF.

In DNA form, the CDR3 reads TGCAGTGCTAGACCTTTAGGGGCGGAAGAGACCCAGTACTTC. Translated, it gives CSARPLGAEETQYF. This rearrangement joins TRBV20-1 to TRBJ2-5; a possible D gene is TRBD1 (5 bases). The CDR3 is made up of 14 amino acids. Trimming left V 2 bases short and J 3 bases short, with 13 bases between. Germline CDR1 DFQATT, CDR2 SNEGSKA (reference sequence).

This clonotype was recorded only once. Written as DNA, the CDR3 is TGTGCCAGCAGTGAAAGGCCAGTTAATGAAAAACTGTTTTTT. Translated: CASSERPVNEKLFF. V and J are TRBV2 and TRBJ1-4; unclear D gene. This CDR3 spans 14 amino acids. Per germline, CDR1 SNHLY and CDR2 FYNNEI. Trimming shortened V by 2 bases and J by 4 bases, and 8 bases separated the two germline ends.

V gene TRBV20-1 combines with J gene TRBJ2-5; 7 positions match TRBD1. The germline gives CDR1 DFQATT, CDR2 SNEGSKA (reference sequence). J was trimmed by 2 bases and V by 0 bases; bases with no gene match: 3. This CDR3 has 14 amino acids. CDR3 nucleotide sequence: TGCAGTGCTAGAGATCACAGGGGACAAGAGACCCAGTACTTC. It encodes CSARDHRGQETQYF.

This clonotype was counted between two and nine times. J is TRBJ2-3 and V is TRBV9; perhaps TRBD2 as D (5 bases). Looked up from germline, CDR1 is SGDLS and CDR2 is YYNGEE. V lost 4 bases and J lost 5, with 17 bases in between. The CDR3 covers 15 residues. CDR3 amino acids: CASSPADRAGDTQYF. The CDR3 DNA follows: TGTGCCAGCAGCCCAGCGGACCGGGCTGGAGATACGCAGTATTTT.

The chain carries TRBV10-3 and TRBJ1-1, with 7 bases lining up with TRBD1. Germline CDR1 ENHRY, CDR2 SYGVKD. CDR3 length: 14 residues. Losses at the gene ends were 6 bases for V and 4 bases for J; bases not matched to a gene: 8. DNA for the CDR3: TGTGCCATCAGGACTCGACAGGGAGGCACTGAAGCTTTCTTT. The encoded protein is CAIRTRQGGTEAFF.